The entry below describes one TCR beta chain. Its matching antigen is unknown. The sample is drawn from a study of radiotherapy plus CTLA-4 blockade in lung cancer. Method: immunoSEQ multiplex PCR; TCRdb's copy keeps in-frame clones and lacks some. The table has 90,000 to 100,000 clones, 88% seen once. Per germline, CDR1 SNHLY and CDR2 FYNNEI. This CDR3 region has 15 residues. Those patients who had chemo-refractory metastatic non-small-cell lung cancer were given focal radiation along with CTLA-4 blockade through ipilimumab. Overall study results and limits: Alongside interferon-beta, early blood T cell clone dynamics were reportedly the best predictor of response. In blood, after radiotherapy plus ipilimumab, tumor-derived TCR clones expanded.

V is TRBV2 and J is TRBJ2-5; 7 nucleotides agree with TRBD2. Matching the DNA end better, TRBJ2-7 makes the J call doubtful. The sequence was collected from a human donor with non-small cell lung cancer that progressed on radiotherapy plus ipilimumab. The sample was peripheral blood, taken from a patient treated with radiotherapy plus ipilimumab. The CDR3 sequence is CASSVEGRGSYEQYF. In DNA, the CDR3 is TGTGCCAGCAGTGTAGAAGGGCGGGGGTCCTACGAGCAGTACTTC.